Listed below are T cell receptor beta chains from one sample, sequenced in a study of blood T cell repertoires in COVID-19. TCRdb's table, derived via immunoSEQ multiplex PCR, lists solely in-frame clones and lacks some. Seen here are approximately 150,000 clones, around 87% observed once, and the top ten hold over 2%. The sample consisted of peripheral blood. These receptor sequences come from a woman aged 80 or older with COVID-19, enrolled during active disease. CDR3s include the opening cysteine and the closing phenylalanine or tryptophan. Each record gives: V gene, clone size, D gene, J gene, CDR3 DNA, CDR3 protein. A D gene is named only where the DNA matches it firmly. A clone size is listed for some rows: how often the clone was seen (once, few, many), or a class if it is expanded.

TRBV7-9,few,NA,TRBJ1-4,TGTGCCAGCAGCGAAATGGCGGTCAGCGGTGAAAAACTGTTTTTT,CASSEMAVSGEKLFF
TRBV7-8,NA,NA,TRBJ1-1,TGTGCCAGCAGCTCTAGACAGACCAACACTGAAGCTTTCTTT,CASSSRQTNTEAFF
TRBV6-2/TRBV6-3,NA,TRBD2,TRBJ2-2,TGTGCCAGCAGTAAAGTAGCGGGAGTTGGCACCGGGGAGCTGTTTTTT,CASSKVAGVGTGELFF
TRBV28,NA,TRBD1,TRBJ1-2,TGTGCCAGTAAACGAGGGACAGGGGTATATGGCTACACCTTC,CASKRGTGVYGYTF
TRBV5-6,NA,NA,TRBJ2-5,TGTGCCAGCAGCTTAGCGGGCCGAGGGCAAGAGACCCAGTACTTC,CASSLAGRGQETQYF
TRBV28,once,NA,TRBJ1-4,TGTGCCACCACAGGGCCCAATAATGAAAAACTGTTTTTT,CATTGPNNEKLFF
TRBV27,NA,TRBD2,TRBJ2-1,TGTGCCAGCAGTTATAAGCGGGGGGTGGGAAATGAGCAGTTCTTC,CASSYKRGVGNEQFF
TRBV7-9,few,TRBD1,TRBJ2-5,TGTGCCAGCAGCCAGGGGACAGGGGAGTACCAAGAGACCCAGTACTTC,CASSQGTGEYQETQYF
TRBV12-3/TRBV12-4,NA,NA,TRBJ1-3,TGTGCCAGCAGACCAGGGGCTGGAAACACCATATATTTT,CASRPGAGNTIYF
TRBV28,NA,TRBD1,TRBJ1-2,TGTGCCAGCAGTGAACCGGGACAGGGGAGGGGCTATGGCTACACCTTC,CASSEPGQGRGYGYTF
TRBV7-9,NA,NA,TRBJ1-3,TGTGCCCGGGGGACCAAATCTGGAAACACCATATATTTT,CARGTKSGNTIYF
TRBV5-1,NA,TRBD1,TRBJ1-4,TGCGCCAGCAGCCCCGGCAGCCAGGGGGGTGAAAAACTGTTTTTT,CASSPGSQGGEKLFF
TRBV13,NA,TRBD2,TRBJ2-1,TGTGCCAGCAGCTTAGGACTAGCGGGGGGAAATGAGCAGTTCTTC,CASSLGLAGGNEQFF
TRBV23-1,NA,TRBD1,TRBJ1-3,TGCGCCAGCAGTCATCCTAACGACAGGGCTGGAAACACCATATATTTT,CASSHPNDRAGNTIYF
TRBV6-6,NA,NA,TRBJ2-3,TGTGCCAGCAGTTCGAAGGGGCAGAGCACAGATACGCAGTATTTT,CASSSKGQSTDTQYF
TRBV29-1,NA,NA,TRBJ2-3,TGCAGCGTTGAAGGTGTAGAGAGCACAGATACGCAGTATTTT,CSVEGVESTDTQYF
TRBV5-1,NA,NA,TRBJ1-4,TGCGCCAGCAGCGTGACAGGATCCGCAACTAATGAAAAACTGTTTTTT,CASSVTGSATNEKLFF
TRBV27,NA,TRBD2,TRBJ2-3,TGTGCCAGCAGTTTCCGGGGACTAGCGGGCACAGATACGCAGTATTTT,CASSFRGLAGTDTQYF
TRBV7-6,NA,TRBD1,TRBJ2-7,TGTGCCAGCAGCGGACATCCGAGGGGACAGGGGTTAACCTACGAGCAGTACTTC,CASSGHPRGQGLTYEQYF
TRBV28,few,TRBD2,TRBJ2-1,TGTGCCAGCAGTTTACCGCTAGCGGGGTACAATGAGCAGTTCTTC,CASSLPLAGYNEQFF
TRBV9,NA,TRBD2,TRBJ2-6,TGTGCCAGCAGCGTAGGCGGGGGGGCTGGGGCCAACGTCCTGACTTTC,CASSVGGGAGANVLTF
TRBV7-2,NA,TRBD1,TRBJ2-2,TGTGCCAGCAGCTTACGACGGACAGGTCAGACCGGGGAGCTGTTTTTT,CASSLRRTGQTGELFF
TRBV14,NA,TRBD1,TRBJ2-2,TGTGCCAGCAGACCGGGACAGGGGTCCACCGGGGAGCTGTTTTTT,CASRPGQGSTGELFF
TRBV29-1,NA,TRBD2,TRBJ2-1,TGCAGCGTGCGAACTAGCGGGAGATATGAGCAGTTCTTC,CSVRTSGRYEQFF
TRBV12-5,NA,NA,TRBJ2-1,TGTGCTAGTGGTTTGCGGGACAATGAGCAGTTCTTC,CASGLRDNEQFF
TRBV19,NA,NA,TRBJ1-3,TGTGCCAGTAGTATCTCACTCCGGGGGAAAAGGCTTCTCTCTGGAAACACCATATATTTT,CASSISLRGKRLLSGNTIYF
TRBV19,few,NA,TRBJ2-2,TGTGCCAGTAATAATAAAGGGGAGCTGTTTTTT,CASNNKGELFF
TRBV25-1,NA,NA,TRBJ2-1,TGTGCCACCACCGCGGCGGGCCCCGCCTACAATGAGCAGTTCTTC,CATTAAGPAYNEQFF
TRBV19,NA,TRBD1,TRBJ2-4,TGTGCCAGTAGTCGTGGAGGGACAGGGGCGAGGATTCAGTACTTC,CASSRGGTGARIQYF
TRBV7-2,few,NA,TRBJ1-3,TGTGCCAGCAGCTTAGCGGGCGGCAGGGTAATGGGAAACACCATATATTTT,CASSLAGGRVMGNTIYF
TRBV7-2,NA,NA,TRBJ2-3,TGTGCCAGCAGCTCCGAGCCGGGGGAATACCCGCAGTATTTT,CASSSEPGEYPQYF
TRBV7-8,NA,NA,TRBJ2-7,TGTGCCAGCAGCAGGGACTCGGTATACGAGCAGTACTTC,CASSRDSVYEQYF
TRBV29-1,NA,NA,TRBJ1-5,TGCAGCGTTGGTACAGGACGCAATCAGCCCCAGCATTTT,CSVGTGRNQPQHF
TRBV20-1,NA,NA,TRBJ2-7,TGCAGTGCTAGTCGGGCGGGGACGTCCTACGAGCAGTACTTC,CSASRAGTSYEQYF
TRBV7-2,NA,NA,TRBJ2-7,TGTGCCTCAAGCAGCGGCGGGTCCTCCTACGAGCAGTACTTC,CASSSGGSSYEQYF
TRBV2,NA,TRBD1,TRBJ1-2,TGTGCCAGCAGTCTCATGACAGGGGGCGGAATCTACACCTTC,CASSLMTGGGIYTF
TRBV14,NA,NA,TRBJ1-1,TGTGCCAGCAAGGACGGGGGAAGTCAGTTTACTGAAGCTTTCTTT,CASKDGGSQFTEAFF
TRBV6-5,NA,TRBD1,TRBJ1-2,TGTGCCAGCAGACAGGGGGCGGTTGGCTACACCTTC,CASRQGAVGYTF
TRBV28,NA,NA,TRBJ2-7,TGTGCCAGCAGTTTCCGGACTACCCTTTACGAGCAGTACTTC,CASSFRTTLYEQYF
TRBV28,few,NA,TRBJ1-6,TGTGCCAGCAGTTTCGGAGGGGTGGGGAATTCACCCCTCCACTTT,CASSFGGVGNSPLHF
TRBV28,NA,TRBD2,TRBJ2-5,TGTGCCAGCAGTTTGACTAGCGGGAGGAGGGGGGTTGAGACCCAGTACTTC,CASSLTSGRRGVETQYF
TRBV28,NA,TRBD2,TRBJ2-7,TGTGCCAGCAGTTTAATTCTAGCGGGAGGGCCAGACGAGCAGTACTTC,CASSLILAGGPDEQYF
TRBV7-9,NA,TRBD2,TRBJ2-7,TGTGCCAGCAGCAGTGGGGAGGGCACCTACGAGCAGTACTTC,CASSSGEGTYEQYF
TRBV5-4,NA,TRBD1,TRBJ1-2,TGTGCCAGCAGAGTGACAGGGTTGGATGGCTACACCTTC,CASRVTGLDGYTF
TRBV28,NA,TRBD2,TRBJ2-2,TGTGCCAGCAGGGAAGCGGGATCGTCCGGGGAGCTGTTTTTT,CASREAGSSGELFF
TRBV5-1,NA,NA,TRBJ2-1,TGCGCCAGCAGCCGGATGGGGGCGAATGAGCAGTTCTTC,CASSRMGANEQFF
TRBV11-2,many,TRBD2,TRBJ2-1,TGTGCCAGCAGCTCCACCTTAGCGGGAGGTGAGTTCTTC,CASSSTLAGGEFF
TRBV2,NA,TRBD1,TRBJ2-6,TGTGCCAGCATGCCAGGGGGCGCGGCCGGGGCCAACGTCCTGACTTTC,CASMPGGAAGANVLTF
TRBV5-6,few,NA,TRBJ1-2,TGTGCCAGCAGCGGAGGAATCTGGGACTTTAGGGCTAACTATGGCTACACCTTC,CASSGGIWDFRANYGYTF
TRBV6-5,once,TRBD1,TRBJ2-2,TGTGCCATCAACAGGGGGGTTAACACCGGGGAGCTGTTTTTT,CAINRGVNTGELFF
TRBV2,NA,NA,TRBJ2-5,TGTGCCAGCAGTGAATCAAGACTTCAAGAGACCCAGTACTTC,CASSESRLQETQYF
TRBV6-4,NA,NA,TRBJ2-3,TGTGCCAGCAGGAAGGACGGGGCAGGGGCAGATACGCAGTATTTT,CASRKDGAGADTQYF
TRBV2,NA,TRBD1,TRBJ2-1,TGTGCCAGCAGTGAACAACCCCGGACAGGGGGCGGTGAGCAGTTCTTC,CASSEQPRTGGGEQFF
TRBV28,NA,NA,TRBJ2-5,TGTGCCAGCAGTCAAGGGGGGGGGACCCATGAGACCCAGTACTTC,CASSQGGGTHETQYF
TRBV9,NA,NA,TRBJ2-7,TGTGCCAGCAGCGTGGGACTTGACTACGAGCAGTACTTC,CASSVGLDYEQYF
TRBV7-2,NA,NA,TRBJ2-7,TGTGCCAGCAGCAGGGAGGCAGGCGAGCAGTACTTC,CASSREAGEQYF
TRBV10-3,NA,NA,TRBJ1-5,TGTGCCATCAGTGAGTCCTACTCCGGACAGAGCAATCAGCCCCAGCATTTT,CAISESYSGQSNQPQHF
TRBV27,NA,TRBD1,TRBJ1-1,TGTGCCAGCAGTCCGAACAGGGGTAGCACTGAAGCTTTCTTT,CASSPNRGSTEAFF
TRBV19,few,NA,TRBJ1-5,TGTGCCAGTAGTATAGGGCAGAGGTCCAATCAGCCCCAGCATTTT,CASSIGQRSNQPQHF
TRBV28,NA,NA,TRBJ2-7,TGTGCCAGCAGTTTAGGGTCCGGGGGTTTCGAGCAGTACTTC,CASSLGSGGFEQYF